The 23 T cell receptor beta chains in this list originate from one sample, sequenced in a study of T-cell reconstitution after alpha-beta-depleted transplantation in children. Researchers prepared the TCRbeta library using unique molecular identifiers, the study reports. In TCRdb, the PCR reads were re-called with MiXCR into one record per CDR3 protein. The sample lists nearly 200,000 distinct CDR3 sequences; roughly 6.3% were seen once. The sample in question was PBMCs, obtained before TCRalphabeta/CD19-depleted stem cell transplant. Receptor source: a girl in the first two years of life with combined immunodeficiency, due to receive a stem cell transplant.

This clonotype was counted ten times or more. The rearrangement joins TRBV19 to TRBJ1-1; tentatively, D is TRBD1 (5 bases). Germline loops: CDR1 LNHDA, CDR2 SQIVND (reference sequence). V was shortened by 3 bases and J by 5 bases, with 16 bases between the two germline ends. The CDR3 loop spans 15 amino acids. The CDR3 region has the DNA TGTGCCAGTAGTATTGGGACCGTCCCGTCTACTGAAGCTTTCTTT. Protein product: CASSIGTVPSTEAFF.

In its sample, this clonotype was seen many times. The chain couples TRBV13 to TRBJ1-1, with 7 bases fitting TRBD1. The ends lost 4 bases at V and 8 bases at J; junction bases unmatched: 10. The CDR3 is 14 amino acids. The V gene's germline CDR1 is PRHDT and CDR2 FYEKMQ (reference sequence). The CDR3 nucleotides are TGTGCCAGCAGCTCACGGGACAGCTCCGGGGAAGCTTTCTTT. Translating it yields CASSSRDSSGEAFF.

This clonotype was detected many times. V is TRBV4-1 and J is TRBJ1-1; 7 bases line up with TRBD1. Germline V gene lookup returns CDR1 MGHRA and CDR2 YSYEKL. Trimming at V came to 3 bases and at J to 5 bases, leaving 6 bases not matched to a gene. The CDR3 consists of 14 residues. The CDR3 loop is CASSHGQGETEAFF. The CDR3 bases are TGCGCCAGCAGCCACGGGCAGGGGGAGACTGAAGCTTTCTTT.

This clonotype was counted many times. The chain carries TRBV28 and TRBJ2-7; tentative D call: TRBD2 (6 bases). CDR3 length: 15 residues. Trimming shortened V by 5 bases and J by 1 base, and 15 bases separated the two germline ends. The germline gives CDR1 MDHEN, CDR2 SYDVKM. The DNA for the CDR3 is TGTGCCAGCAGTCGCCCGGCGGCGGGGTCCTACGAGCAGTACTTC. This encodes CASSRPAAGSYEQYF. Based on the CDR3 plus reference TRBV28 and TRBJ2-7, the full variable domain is DVKVTQSSRYLVKRTGEKVFLECVQDMDHENMFWYRQDPGLGLRLIYFSYDVKMKEKGDIPEGYSVSREKKERFSLILESASTNQTSMYLCASSRPAAGSYEQYFGPGTRLTVT.

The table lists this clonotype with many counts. The CDR3 region is CSARDGVGNYYGYTF. CDR3 nucleotide sequence: TGCAGTGCTAGAGATGGTGTCGGAAACTACTATGGCTACACCTTC. The rearrangement uses TRBV20-1 and TRBJ1-2; D is unresolved. The CDR3 totals 15 residues. CDR1 and CDR2 (germline): DFQATT, SNEGSKA (reference sequence). V was trimmed by 0 bases and J by 3 bases, leaving 14 bases between them.

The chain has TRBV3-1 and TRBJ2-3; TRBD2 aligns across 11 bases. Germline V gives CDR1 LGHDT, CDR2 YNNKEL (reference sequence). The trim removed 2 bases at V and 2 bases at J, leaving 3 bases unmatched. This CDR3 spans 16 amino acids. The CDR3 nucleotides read TGTGCCAGCAGCCAAATAGCGGGGGGGCCCACAGATACGCAGTATTTT. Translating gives CASSQIAGGPTDTQYF.

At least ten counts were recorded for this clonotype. This CDR3 is CSVERMDREGYEQYF. The DNA of the CDR3 is TGCAGCGTTGAGAGGATGGACAGGGAAGGCTACGAGCAGTACTTC. The V gene is TRBV29-1, the J gene TRBJ2-7; 8 nucleotides agree with TRBD1. Losses at the gene ends were 3 bases for V and 3 bases for J; bases not matched to a gene: 10. Per germline, CDR1 SQVTM and CDR2 ANQGSEA. CDR3 length equals 15 residues.

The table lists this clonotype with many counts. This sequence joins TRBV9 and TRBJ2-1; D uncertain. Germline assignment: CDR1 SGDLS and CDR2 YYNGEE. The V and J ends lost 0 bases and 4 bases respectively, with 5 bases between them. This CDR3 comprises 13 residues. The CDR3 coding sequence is TGTGCCAGCAGCGTAGACAGTTACAATGAGCAGTTCTTC. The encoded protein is CASSVDSYNEQFF. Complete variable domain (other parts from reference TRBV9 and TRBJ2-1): DSGVTQTPKHLITATGQRVTLRCSPRSGDLSVYWYQQSLDQGLQFLIQYYNGEERAKGNILERFSAQQFPDLHSELNLSSLELGDSALYFCASSVDSYNEQFFGPGTRLTVL.

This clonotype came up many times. The CDR3: CASSPIPYEQYF. DNA of the CDR3: TGTGCCAGCAGCCCTATCCCATACGAGCAGTACTTC. The genes are TRBV7-9 and TRBJ2-7; D not resolved. Germline V gene lookup returns CDR1 SEHNR and CDR2 FQNEAQ (reference sequence). Trimming removed 5 bases at V and 4 bases at J, with 9 bases between. The CDR3 spans 12 residues. Variable domain in full (rest from reference TRBV7-9 and TRBJ2-7): DTGVSQNPRHKITKRGQNVTFRCDPISEHNRLYWYRQTLGQGPEFLTYFQNEAQLEKSRLLSDRFSAERPKGSFSTLEIQRTEQGDSAMYLCASSPIPYEQYFGPGTRLTVT.

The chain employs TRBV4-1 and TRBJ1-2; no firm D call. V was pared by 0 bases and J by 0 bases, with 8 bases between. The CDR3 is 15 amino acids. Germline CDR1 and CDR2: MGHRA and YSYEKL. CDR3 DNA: TGCGCCAGCAGCCAAGATAGGGAGACTAACTATGGCTACACCTTC. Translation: CASSQDRETNYGYTF.

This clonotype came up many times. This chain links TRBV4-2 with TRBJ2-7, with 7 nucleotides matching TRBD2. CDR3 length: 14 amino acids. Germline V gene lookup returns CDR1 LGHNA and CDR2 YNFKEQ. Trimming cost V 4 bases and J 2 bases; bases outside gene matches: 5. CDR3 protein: CASSPGLVAYEQYF. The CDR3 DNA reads TGTGCCAGCAGCCCAGGACTAGTAGCCTACGAGCAGTACTTC.

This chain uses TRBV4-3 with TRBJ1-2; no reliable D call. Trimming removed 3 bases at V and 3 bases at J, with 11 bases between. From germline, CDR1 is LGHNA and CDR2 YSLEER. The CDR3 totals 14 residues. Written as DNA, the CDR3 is TGCGCCAGCAGCCAGAGTCAGTCGTACTATGGCTACACCTTC. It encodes CASSQSQSYYGYTF.

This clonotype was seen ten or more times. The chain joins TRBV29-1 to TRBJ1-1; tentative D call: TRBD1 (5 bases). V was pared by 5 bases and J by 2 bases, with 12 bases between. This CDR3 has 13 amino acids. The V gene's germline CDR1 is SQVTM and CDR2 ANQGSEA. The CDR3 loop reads CSVTWRGNTEAFF. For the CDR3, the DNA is TGCAGCGTTACGTGGAGGGGCAACACTGAAGCTTTCTTT.

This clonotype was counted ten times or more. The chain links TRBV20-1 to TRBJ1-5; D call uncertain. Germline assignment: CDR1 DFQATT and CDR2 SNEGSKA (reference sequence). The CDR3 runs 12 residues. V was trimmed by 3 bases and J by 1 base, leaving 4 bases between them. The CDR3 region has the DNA TGCAGTGCTAGCGACAGCAATCAGCCCCAGCATTTT. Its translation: CSASDSNQPQHF.

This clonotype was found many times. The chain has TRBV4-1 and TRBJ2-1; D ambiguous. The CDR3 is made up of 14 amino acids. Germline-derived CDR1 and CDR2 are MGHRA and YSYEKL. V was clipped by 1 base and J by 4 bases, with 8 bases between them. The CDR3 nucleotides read TGCGCCAGCAGCCAAGTCTCCAGATACAATGAGCAGTTCTTC. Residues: CASSQVSRYNEQFF.

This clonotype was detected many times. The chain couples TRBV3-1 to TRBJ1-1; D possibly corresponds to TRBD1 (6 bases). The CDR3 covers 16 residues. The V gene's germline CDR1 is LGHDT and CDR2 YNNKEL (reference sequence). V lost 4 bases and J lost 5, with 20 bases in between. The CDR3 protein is CASSPRWGARVTEAFF. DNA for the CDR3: TGTGCCAGCAGCCCCCGTTGGGGGGCTAGGGTTACTGAAGCTTTCTTT.

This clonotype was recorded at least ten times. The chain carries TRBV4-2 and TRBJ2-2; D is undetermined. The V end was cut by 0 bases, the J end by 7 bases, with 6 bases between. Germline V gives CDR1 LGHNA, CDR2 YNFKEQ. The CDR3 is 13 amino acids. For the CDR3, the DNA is TGTGCCAGCAGCCAAGACAGTAGCGGGGAGCTGTTTTTT. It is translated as CASSQDSSGELFF.

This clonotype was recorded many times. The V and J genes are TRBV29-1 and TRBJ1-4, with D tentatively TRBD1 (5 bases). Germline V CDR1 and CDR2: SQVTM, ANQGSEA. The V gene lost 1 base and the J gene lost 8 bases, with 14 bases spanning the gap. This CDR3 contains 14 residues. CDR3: CSVEGDGEGEKLFF. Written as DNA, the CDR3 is TGCAGCGTTGAAGGGGACGGAGAAGGGGAAAAACTGTTTTTT.

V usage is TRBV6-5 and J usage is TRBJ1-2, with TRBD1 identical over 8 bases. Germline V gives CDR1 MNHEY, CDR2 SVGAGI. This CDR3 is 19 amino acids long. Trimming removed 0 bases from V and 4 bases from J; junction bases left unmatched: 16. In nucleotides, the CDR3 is TGTGCCAGCAGTTACTCGATTGGTCGCGACAGGGGACCTTCCTATGGCTACACCTTC. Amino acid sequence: CASSYSIGRDRGPSYGYTF.

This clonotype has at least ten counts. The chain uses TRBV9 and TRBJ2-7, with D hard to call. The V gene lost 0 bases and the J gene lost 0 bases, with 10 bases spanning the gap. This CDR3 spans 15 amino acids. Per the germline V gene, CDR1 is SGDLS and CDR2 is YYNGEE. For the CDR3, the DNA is TGTGCCAGCAGCGTAGATGAGTACCCCTCCTACGAGCAGTACTTC. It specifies CASSVDEYPSYEQYF.

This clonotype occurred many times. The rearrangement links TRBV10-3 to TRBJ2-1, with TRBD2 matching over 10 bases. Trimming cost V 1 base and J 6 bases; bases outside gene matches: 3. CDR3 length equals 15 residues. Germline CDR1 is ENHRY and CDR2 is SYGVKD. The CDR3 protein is CAISEWPSGGNEQFF. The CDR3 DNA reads TGTGCCATCAGTGAGTGGCCTAGCGGGGGCAATGAGCAGTTCTTC.

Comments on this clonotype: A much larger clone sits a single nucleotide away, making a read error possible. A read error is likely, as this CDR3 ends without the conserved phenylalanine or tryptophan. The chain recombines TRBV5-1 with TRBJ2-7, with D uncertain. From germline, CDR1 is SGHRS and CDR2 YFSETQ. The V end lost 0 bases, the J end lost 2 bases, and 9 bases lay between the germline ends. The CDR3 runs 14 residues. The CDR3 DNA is TGCGCCAGCAGCTTGGTCCCAGGCCCCTACGAGCAGTACCTC. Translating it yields CASSLVPGPYEQYL.

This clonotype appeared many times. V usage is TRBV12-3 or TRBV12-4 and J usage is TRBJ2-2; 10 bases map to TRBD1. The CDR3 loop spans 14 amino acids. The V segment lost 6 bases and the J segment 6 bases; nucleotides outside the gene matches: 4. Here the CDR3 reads CASSWTGGSGELFF. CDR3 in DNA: TGTGCCAGCAGCTGGACAGGGGGATCCGGGGAGCTGTTTTTT.